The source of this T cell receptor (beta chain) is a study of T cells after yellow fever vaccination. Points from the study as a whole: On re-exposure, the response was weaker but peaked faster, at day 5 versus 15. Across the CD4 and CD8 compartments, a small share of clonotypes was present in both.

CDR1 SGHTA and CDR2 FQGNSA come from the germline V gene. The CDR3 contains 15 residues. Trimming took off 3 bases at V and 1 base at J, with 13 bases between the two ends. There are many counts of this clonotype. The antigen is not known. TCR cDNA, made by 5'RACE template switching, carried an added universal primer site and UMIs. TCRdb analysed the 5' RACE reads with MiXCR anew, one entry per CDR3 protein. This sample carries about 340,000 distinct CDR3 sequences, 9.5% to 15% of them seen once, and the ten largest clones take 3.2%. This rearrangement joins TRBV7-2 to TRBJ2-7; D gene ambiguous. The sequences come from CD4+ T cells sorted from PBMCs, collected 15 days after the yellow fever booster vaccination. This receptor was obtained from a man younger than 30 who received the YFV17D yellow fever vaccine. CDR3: CASSLESWPSYEQYF. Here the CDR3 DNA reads TGTGCCAGCAGCTTGGAATCTTGGCCGTCCTACGAGCAGTACTTC.